The 25 T cell receptor beta chains given below trace back to one sample, sequenced in a study of cytotoxic CD8 clonotypes in ibrutinib-treated CLL. Generated by immunoSEQ multiplex PCR, the TCRdb table keeps only in-frame clones and is missing some. The sample gives tens of thousands of clones, over 65% of which show up once; 20% is in the top ten. The specimen comprised PBMCs, sampled after 24 months of ibrutinib treatment. The receptors originated from a human donor with chronic lymphocytic leukemia.

This clone is a singleton in its sample. V is TRBV4-2 and J is TRBJ1-5; D gene uncertain. CDR3 length: 16 amino acids. V shed 0 bases and J shed 6 bases, with 15 bases lying between them. Germline assignment: CDR1 LGHNA and CDR2 YNFKEQ. In DNA, the CDR3 is TGTGCCAGCAGCCAAGATGACGGTGACCCCCCTCAGCCCCAGCATTTT. Its protein is CASSQDDGDPPQPQHF.

The chain recombines TRBV9 with TRBJ2-1, with TRBD2 matching 7 bases. The V gene's germline CDR1 is SGDLS and CDR2 YYNGEE. Germline trimming cut 1 base from V and 8 bases from J; bases unmatched to any gene: 9. The CDR3 is 15 amino acids. The chain's CDR3 is CASSVTLAGRDEQFF. Here the CDR3 DNA reads TGTGCCAGCAGCGTAACGTTAGCGGGTAGGGATGAGCAGTTCTTC.

This chain joins TRBV10-1 and TRBJ2-1; D remains ambiguous. The germline V gene has CDR1 WNHNN and CDR2 SYGVQD (reference sequence). The length of the CDR3 is 15 residues. V gave up 5 bases and J gave up 6 bases, with 17 bases separating them. Here the CDR3 reads CASSLPQTPPNEQFF. The CDR3 DNA follows: TGCGCCAGCAGTCTGCCACAAACCCCCCCCAATGAGCAGTTCTTC.

V and J are TRBV25-1 and TRBJ1-3; TRBD1 matches at 7 bases. V lost 7 bases, J lost 3 bases, and 6 bases stayed unmatched. The CDR3 runs 14 residues. CDR1 and CDR2 from the germline V gene are MGHDK and SYGVNS. The CDR3: CASTADRNGNTIYF. In DNA, the CDR3 is TGTGCCAGCACCGCGGACAGGAATGGAAACACCATATATTTT.

This sequence joins TRBV30 and TRBJ2-7; 7 positions match TRBD1. CDR3 length equals 13 residues. Germline loops: CDR1 GTSNPN, CDR2 SVGIG (reference sequence). The trim removed 0 bases at V and 6 bases at J, leaving 5 bases unmatched. Written as DNA, the CDR3 is TGTGCCTGGAGTGTGGACAGGTCCGGCGAGCAGTACTTC. It translates to CAWSVDRSGEQYF. The whole variable domain, remainder taken from reference TRBV30 and TRBJ2-7, is SQTIHQWPATLVQPVGSPLSLECTVEGTSNPNLYWYRQAAGRGLQLLFYSVGIGQISSEVPQNLSASRPQDRQFILSSKKLLLSDSGFYLCAWSVDRSGEQYFGPGTRLTVT.

J is TRBJ1-1 and V is TRBV28; no definite D call. CDR3 length: 13 residues. Trimming took 7 bases from V and 1 from J, leaving 10 bases between them. Germline V gives CDR1 MDHEN, CDR2 SYDVKM. CDR3 sequence (DNA): TGTGCCAGCATTAATCCGACGAACACTGAAGCTTTCTTT. Protein: CASINPTNTEAFF.

The V and J genes are TRBV4-3 and TRBJ1-2; D gene ambiguous. Trimming shortened V by 0 bases and J by 8 bases, and 10 bases separated the two germline ends. The length of the CDR3 is 13 residues. The germline V gene has CDR1 LGHNA and CDR2 YSLEER. The CDR3 nucleotides read TGCGCCAGCAGCCAAGAGCGGTCGGGAGGCTACACCTTC. It specifies CASSQERSGGYTF.

The genes are TRBV10-1 and TRBJ2-1; a possible D gene is TRBD2 (6 bases). V lost 5 bases and J 9 bases, leaving 17 bases between the germline ends. CDR1 and CDR2 (germline): WNHNN, SYGVQD (reference sequence). The length of the CDR3 is 14 residues. Here the CDR3 reads CASSLERARGEQFF. Written as DNA, the CDR3 is TGCGCCAGCAGTTTAGAGCGGGCACGGGGTGAGCAGTTCTTC.

The chain combines TRBV7-2 with TRBJ2-5; D ambiguous. The CDR3 consists of 15 residues. Germline V gives CDR1 SGHTA, CDR2 FQGNSA. The V end was cut by 3 bases, the J end by 2 bases, with 13 bases between. The CDR3 coding sequence is TGTGCCAGCAGCTTGGCCCCCGACGGGCAAGAGACCCAGTACTTC. The encoded protein is CASSLAPDGQETQYF.

V and J are TRBV11-3 and TRBJ1-3; 7 positions agree with TRBD1. V gave up 9 bases and J gave up 6 bases; unmatched junction bases: 11. This CDR3 is 14 amino acids long. CDR1 SGHNT and CDR2 YENEEA come from the germline V gene. The CDR3 DNA follows: TGTGCCAGAAACAAAACAGGGGTTTTAAACACCATATATTTT. Its translation: CARNKTGVLNTIYF.

The chain couples TRBV27 to TRBJ1-1; no clear D gene. The CDR3 has 14 amino acids. Looked up from germline, CDR1 is MNHEY and CDR2 is SMNVEV (reference sequence). The V end lost 6 bases, the J end lost 1 base, and 12 bases lay between the germline ends. The CDR3: CASRGAGSNTEAFF. The CDR3 nucleotides read TGTGCCAGCAGAGGTGCAGGCTCGAACACTGAAGCTTTCTTT.

The chain has TRBV5-6 and TRBJ1-2; D is possibly TRBD1 (5 bases). Trimming shortened V by 4 bases and J by 5 bases, and 15 bases separated the two germline ends. This CDR3 spans 14 amino acids. CDR1 and CDR2 from the germline V gene are SGHDT and YYEEEE. CDR3: CASSHPRGWYGYTF. The CDR3 DNA reads TGTGCCAGCAGCCATCCTCGGGGGTGGTATGGCTACACCTTC.

This chain uses TRBV6-8 with TRBJ2-2, with 7 bases identical to TRBD1. The CDR3 spans 14 residues. From germline, CDR1 is MNHGY and CDR2 SAAAGT. V was pared by 7 bases and J by 5 bases, with 7 bases of the junction left unmatched. The CDR3 DNA sequence: TGTGCCAGCATTGGAGGACAGGCAACCGGGGAGCTGTTTTTT. Protein sequence: CASIGGQATGELFF.

This chain links TRBV18 with TRBJ2-3; D gene uncertain. Germline V gene sequence: CDR1 KGHSH, CDR2 LQKENI. The CDR3 extends over 13 amino acids. V shed 2 bases and J shed 5 bases, with 8 bases lying between them. Here the CDR3 DNA reads TGTGCCAGCTCACCAGGGTTAGAAGATACGCAGTATTTT. It translates to CASSPGLEDTQYF. The full variable domain, in which reference TRBV18 and TRBJ2-3 provide the parts outside the CDR3, is NAGVMQNPRHLVRRRGQEARLRCSPMKGHSHVYWYRQLPEEGLKFMVYLQKENIIDESGMPKERFSAEFPKEGPSILRIQQVVRGDSAAYFCASSPGLEDTQYFGPGTRLTVL.

This rearrangement joins TRBV9 to TRBJ2-1; 9 bases fit TRBD2. The ends lost 5 bases at V and 0 bases at J; junction bases unmatched: 3. This CDR3 has 15 amino acids. Germline lookup yields CDR1 SGDLS and CDR2 YYNGEE. CDR3 region: CASSVSGSSYNEQFF. The CDR3 DNA is TGTGCCAGCAGTGTTAGCGGGAGCTCCTACAATGAGCAGTTCTTC.

This clone was detected only a few times. The chain employs TRBV2 and TRBJ2-5; D may be TRBD2 (6 bases). This CDR3 has 16 amino acids. Germline V lookup: CDR1 SNHLY, CDR2 FYNNEI. Trimming left V 4 bases short and J 5 bases short, with 20 bases between. The CDR3 bases are TGTGCCAGCAGTGTGAGCGGGCGCATCTACACCGAGACCCAGTACTTC. Its translation: CASSVSGRIYTETQYF. Drawing the rest from reference TRBV2 and TRBJ2-5, the complete variable domain is EPEVTQTPSHQVTQMGQEVILRCVPISNHLYFYWYRQILGQKVEFLVSFYNNEISEKSEIFDDQFSVERPDGSNFTLKIRSTKLEDSAMYFCASSVSGRIYTETQYFGPGTRLLVL.

This rearrangement joins TRBV7-9 to TRBJ1-1; no clear D. Trimming cost V 4 bases and J 4 bases, with 7 bases left between them. The CDR3 spans 12 residues. CDR1 is SEHNR and CDR2 is FQNEAQ in the germline V gene (reference sequence). The CDR3, as DNA: TGTGCCAGCAGCTATGTGGGCACTGAAGCTTTCTTT. Translation: CASSYVGTEAFF.

This clone was counted between two and nine times. Other DNA variants within this sample encode the same CDR3. The V and J genes are TRBV25-1 and TRBJ2-2; possibly TRBD1 or TRBD2 for D (5 bases each). CDR3 length: 13 residues. V was clipped by 4 bases and J by 5 bases, with 8 bases between them. Germline V gene lookup returns CDR1 MGHDK and CDR2 SYGVNS. CDR3 coding DNA: TGTGCCAGCAGTGCCAGGGAGACCGGGGAGCTGTTTTTT. Its protein is CASSARETGELFF.

The CDR3: CASSLLGDYNEQFF. DNA of the CDR3: TGTGCCAGCAGCTTGTTGGGCGACTACAATGAGCAGTTCTTC. The chain carries TRBV7-8 and TRBJ2-1; the D is unclear. Germline values: CDR1 SGHVS, CDR2 FQNEAQ. With 3 bases removed from V and 3 bases from J, the gap between germline ends came to 9 bases. This CDR3 comprises 14 residues.

This clone was detected once. The J gene is TRBJ1-4, the V gene TRBV5-1, with TRBD1 identical over 7 bases. Unmatched junction bases numbered 7, after V lost 0 bases and J lost 8 bases. Per the germline V gene, CDR1 is SGHRS and CDR2 is YFSETQ. The CDR3 is made up of 15 amino acids. The CDR3 loop reads CASSLGTGGSEKLFF. DNA for the CDR3: TGCGCCAGCAGCTTGGGGACAGGTGGGTCGGAAAAACTGTTTTTT.

The chain uses TRBV19 and TRBJ2-1; 8 bases map to TRBD2. Germline V gene data show CDR1 as LNHDA and CDR2 as SQIVND (reference sequence). The CDR3 is 17 residues long. The V and J ends lost 6 bases and 6 bases, in that order; junction bases with no gene match: 16. As DNA, the CDR3 is TGTGCCAGTAGATTCAGCGTCGGACTAGCCTCCGCCAATGAGCAGTTCTTC. Translation: CASRFSVGLASANEQFF.

V is TRBV9 and J is TRBJ2-3; tentative D call: TRBD2 (7 bases). V was shortened by 3 bases and J by 5 bases, with 10 bases between the two germline ends. The CDR3 length is 13 residues. CDR1 and CDR2 (germline): SGDLS, YYNGEE. The CDR3 reads CASSGGGRDTQYF. In DNA, the CDR3 is TGTGCCAGCAGCGGGGGGGGCAGAGATACGCAGTATTTT.

The genes are TRBV5-1 and TRBJ2-2; D gene ambiguous. CDR3 length: 14 residues. The V end was cut by 6 bases, the J end by 1 base, with 10 bases between. Per the germline V gene, CDR1 is SGHRS and CDR2 is YFSETQ. CDR3 residues: CASTVRQNTGELFF. The DNA of the CDR3 is TGCGCCAGCACGGTACGGCAGAACACCGGGGAGCTGTTTTTT.

The chain recombines TRBV18 with TRBJ2-5; D is undetermined. The germline V gene has CDR1 KGHSH and CDR2 LQKENI. The CDR3 has 12 residues. The V and J ends lost 5 bases and 0 bases respectively, with 4 bases between them. The CDR3 sequence: CASSEYQETQYF. The CDR3 DNA is TGTGCCAGCTCAGAGTACCAAGAGACCCAGTACTTC. The variable domain in full, with the rest retrieved from reference TRBV18 and TRBJ2-5, is NAGVMQNPRHLVRRRGQEARLRCSPMKGHSHVYWYRQLPEEGLKFMVYLQKENIIDESGMPKERFSAEFPKEGPSILRIQQVVRGDSAAYFCASSEYQETQYFGPGTRLLVL.

The V call is TRBV28, the J call TRBJ1-3; D uncertain. Germline CDR1 MDHEN, CDR2 SYDVKM. The CDR3 spans 16 residues. The germline V and J ends were trimmed by 2 bases and 2 bases, with 13 bases remaining between them. CDR3 DNA: TGTGCCAGCAGTTTAGGACCCCCCGGAGCTGGAAACACCATATATTTT. Translated: CASSLGPPGAGNTIYF.